This TCR beta chain appears in the sequencing data of a study of shared T cell receptors in the human thymus. Profiled with immunoSEQ multiplex PCR; TCRdb holds only in-frame clones, not every one. Of over 650,000 clones in the sample, approximately 89% were seen once. This clone was counted a single time. The germline V gene encodes CDR1 LGHNA and CDR2 YSLEER. The germline V and J ends were trimmed by 3 bases and 7 bases, with 15 bases remaining between them. The CDR3 totals 15 residues. These data also featured in a second study, about human thymus T cells. This second report adds: Thymic material originated from resections removed in the course of corrective heart surgery. Thymic repertoires from unrelated individuals overlapped highly, related research reported.

What was sequenced was thymocytes. The rearrangement uses TRBV4-3 and TRBJ1-4; weak D call: TRBD1 (6 bases). This TCR derives from a boy younger than two with a congenital heart defect. CDR3 sequence: CASSHVSGVSEKLFF. CDR3 nucleotide sequence: TGCGCCAGCAGCCACGTATCAGGGGTTAGTGAAAAACTGTTTTTT.